This TCR beta chain was captured by sequencing in a study of graft-versus-host responses after intestinal transplantation. Study background: Isolated intestinal, liver-intestinal, or multivisceral transplants had been given to the recipients. Anti-thymocyte globulin induction preceded about 3 years of tacrolimus and steroid maintenance in all recipients. Study results and caveats: GvH clonotypes were identified within recipient marrow, with a subset emerging first in ileum or blood.

With respect to this clone: Its antigen is unidentified.

Trimming removed 2 bases from V and 4 bases from J; junction bases left unmatched: 10. The CDR3 length is 16 residues. The germline CDR1 and CDR2 sequences are GTSNPN and SVGIG (reference sequence). Libraries were prepared by immunoSEQ multiplex PCR; TCRdb keeps only in-frame clonotypes and omits some of them. The sample records more than 65,000 clones, just under 95% being singletons. The V and J genes are TRBV30 and TRBJ1-2; 10 bases line up with TRBD1. This receptor was identified in a human donor who was the organ donor for an intestinal transplant. The material sequenced was unstimulated CD8+ T cells sorted from spleen or lymph node cells, taken before transplant. CDR3 DNA sequence: TGTGCCTGGAGTACCGGACAGGGGGAGAAAGTCTATGGCTACACCTTC. Residues: CAWSTGQGEKVYGYTF.